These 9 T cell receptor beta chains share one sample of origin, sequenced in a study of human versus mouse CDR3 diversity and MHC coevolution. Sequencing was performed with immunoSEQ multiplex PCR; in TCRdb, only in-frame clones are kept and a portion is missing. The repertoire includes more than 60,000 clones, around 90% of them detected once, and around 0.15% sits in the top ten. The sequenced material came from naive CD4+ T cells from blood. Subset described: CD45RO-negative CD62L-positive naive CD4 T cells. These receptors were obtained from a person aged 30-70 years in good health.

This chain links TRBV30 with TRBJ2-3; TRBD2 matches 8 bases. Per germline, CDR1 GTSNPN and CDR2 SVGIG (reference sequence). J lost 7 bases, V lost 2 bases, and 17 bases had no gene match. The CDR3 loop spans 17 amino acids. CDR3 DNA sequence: TGTGCCTGGAGTCACGCCTTCGGGTCGGGGGGGCCGTATACGCAGTATTTT. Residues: CAWSHAFGSGGPYTQYF.

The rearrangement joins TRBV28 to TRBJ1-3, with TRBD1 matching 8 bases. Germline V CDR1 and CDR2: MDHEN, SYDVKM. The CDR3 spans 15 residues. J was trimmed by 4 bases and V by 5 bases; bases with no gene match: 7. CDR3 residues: CASSGGQATGNTIYF. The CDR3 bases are TGTGCCAGCAGTGGGGGACAGGCGACAGGAAACACCATATATTTT.

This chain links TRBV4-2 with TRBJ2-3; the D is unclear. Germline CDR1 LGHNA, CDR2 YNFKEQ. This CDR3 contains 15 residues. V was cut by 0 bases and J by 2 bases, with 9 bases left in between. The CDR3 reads CASSQDPVLTDTQYF. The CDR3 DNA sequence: TGTGCCAGCAGCCAAGATCCCGTCCTCACAGATACGCAGTATTTT.

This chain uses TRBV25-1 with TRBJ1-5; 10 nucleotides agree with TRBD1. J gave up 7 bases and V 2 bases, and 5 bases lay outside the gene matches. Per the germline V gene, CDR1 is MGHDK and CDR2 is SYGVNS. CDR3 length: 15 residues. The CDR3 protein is CASSESGTGAQPQHF. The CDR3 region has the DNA TGTGCCAGCAGTGAAAGTGGGACAGGGGCACAGCCCCAGCATTTT.

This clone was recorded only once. CDR3 in DNA: TGTGCCTGGAGTGTACAAAGCGGGGGGGCGGAGACCCAGTACTTC. Translating gives CAWSVQSGGAETQYF. This chain links TRBV30 with TRBJ2-5, with TRBD2 matching 10 bases. Germline CDR1 GTSNPN, CDR2 SVGIG (reference sequence). The CDR3 loop spans 15 amino acids. After removal of 0 bases from V and 5 bases from J, the junction contained 6 bases not matched to a gene.

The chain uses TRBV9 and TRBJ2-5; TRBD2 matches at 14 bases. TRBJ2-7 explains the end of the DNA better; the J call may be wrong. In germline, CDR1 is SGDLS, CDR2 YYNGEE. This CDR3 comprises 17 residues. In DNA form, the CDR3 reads TGTGCCAGCAGCCCCCGGACTAGCGGGGGGAAATTTGACGAGCAGTACTTC. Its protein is CASSPRTSGGKFDEQYF.

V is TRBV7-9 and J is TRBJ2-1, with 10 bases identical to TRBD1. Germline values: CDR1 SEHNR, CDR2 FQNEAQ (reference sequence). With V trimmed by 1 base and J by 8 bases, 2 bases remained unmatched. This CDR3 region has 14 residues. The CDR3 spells CASSLGTGGYEQFF. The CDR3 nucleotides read TGTGCCAGCAGCTTAGGGACAGGGGGTTATGAGCAGTTCTTC.

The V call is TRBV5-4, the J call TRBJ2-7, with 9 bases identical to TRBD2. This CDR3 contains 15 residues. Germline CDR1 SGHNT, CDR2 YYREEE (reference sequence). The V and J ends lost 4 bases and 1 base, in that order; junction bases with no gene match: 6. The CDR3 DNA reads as TGTGCCAGCAGCGTTAGCGGGAGTGGGTCCTACGAGCAGTACTTC. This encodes CASSVSGSGSYEQYF.

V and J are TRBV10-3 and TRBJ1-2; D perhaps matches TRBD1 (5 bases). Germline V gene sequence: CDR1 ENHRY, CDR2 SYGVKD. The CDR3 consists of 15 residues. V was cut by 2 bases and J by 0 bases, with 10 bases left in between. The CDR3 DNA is TGTGCCATCAGTGAGAAGGGGCAAACTAACTATGGCTACACCTTC. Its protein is CAISEKGQTNYGYTF.